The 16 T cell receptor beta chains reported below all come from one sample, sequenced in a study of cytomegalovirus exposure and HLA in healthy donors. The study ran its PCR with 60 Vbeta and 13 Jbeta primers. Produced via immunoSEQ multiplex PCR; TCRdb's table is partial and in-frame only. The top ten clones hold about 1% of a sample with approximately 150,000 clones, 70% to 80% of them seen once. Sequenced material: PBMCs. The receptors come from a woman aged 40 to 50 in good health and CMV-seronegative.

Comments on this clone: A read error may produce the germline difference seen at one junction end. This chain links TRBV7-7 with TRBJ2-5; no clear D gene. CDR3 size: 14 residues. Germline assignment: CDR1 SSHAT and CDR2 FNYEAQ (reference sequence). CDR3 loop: CASSLDPERETQYF. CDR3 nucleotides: TGTGCTAGCAGCTTAGATCCGGAGAGGGAGACCCAGTACTTC.

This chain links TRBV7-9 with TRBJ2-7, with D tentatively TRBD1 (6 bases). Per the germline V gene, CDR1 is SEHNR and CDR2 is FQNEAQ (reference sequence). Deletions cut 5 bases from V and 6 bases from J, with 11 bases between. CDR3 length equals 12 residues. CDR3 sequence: CASSTGTTEQYF. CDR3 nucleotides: TGTGCCAGCAGCACCGGGACAACCGAGCAGTACTTC.

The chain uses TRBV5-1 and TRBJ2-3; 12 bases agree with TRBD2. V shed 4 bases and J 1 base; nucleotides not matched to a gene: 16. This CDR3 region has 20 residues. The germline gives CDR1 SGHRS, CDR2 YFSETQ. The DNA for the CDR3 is TGCGCCAGCAGCCCCCTCCCGACTAGCGGGAGTTCGACTGGCACAGATACGCAGTATTTT. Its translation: CASSPLPTSGSSTGTDTQYF.

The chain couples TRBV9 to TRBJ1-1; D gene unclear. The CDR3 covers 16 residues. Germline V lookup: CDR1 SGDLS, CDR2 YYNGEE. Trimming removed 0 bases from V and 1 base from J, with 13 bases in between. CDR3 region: CASSVESGRRNTEAFF. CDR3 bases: TGTGCCAGCAGCGTAGAATCTGGGCGCCGGAACACTGAAGCTTTCTTT.

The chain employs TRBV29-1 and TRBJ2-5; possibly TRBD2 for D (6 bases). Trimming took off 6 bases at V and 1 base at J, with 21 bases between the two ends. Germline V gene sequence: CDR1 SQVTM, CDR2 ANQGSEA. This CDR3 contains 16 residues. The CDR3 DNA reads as TGCAGCGTGAGCCTGACTAGGAGAGTTCTCCAAGAGACCCAGTACTTC. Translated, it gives CSVSLTRRVLQETQYF.

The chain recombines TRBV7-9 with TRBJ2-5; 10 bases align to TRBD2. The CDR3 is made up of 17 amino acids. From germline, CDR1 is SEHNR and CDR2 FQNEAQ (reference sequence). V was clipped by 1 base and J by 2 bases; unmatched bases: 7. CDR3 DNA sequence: TGTGCCAGCAGCTTAGGGGCTAGCGGGAGTTTACAAGAGACCCAGTACTTC. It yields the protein CASSLGASGSLQETQYF.

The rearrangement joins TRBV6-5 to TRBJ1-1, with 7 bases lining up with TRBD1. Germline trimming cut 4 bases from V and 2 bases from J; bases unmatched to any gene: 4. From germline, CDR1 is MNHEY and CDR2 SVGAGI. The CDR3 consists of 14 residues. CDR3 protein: CASSSRDSNTEAFF. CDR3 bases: TGTGCCAGCAGTTCAAGGGACAGTAACACTGAAGCTTTCTTT.

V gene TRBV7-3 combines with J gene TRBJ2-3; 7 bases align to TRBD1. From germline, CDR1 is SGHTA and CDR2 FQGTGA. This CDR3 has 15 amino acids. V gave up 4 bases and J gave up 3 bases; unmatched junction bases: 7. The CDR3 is CASSYEGALTDTQYF. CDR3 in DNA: TGTGCCAGCAGCTATGAGGGGGCGCTTACAGATACGCAGTATTTT.

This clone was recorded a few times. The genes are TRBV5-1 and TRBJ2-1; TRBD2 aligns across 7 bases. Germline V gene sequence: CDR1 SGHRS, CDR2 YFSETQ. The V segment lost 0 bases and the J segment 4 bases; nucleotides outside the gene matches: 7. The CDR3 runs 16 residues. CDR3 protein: CASSLDGLAEYNEQFF. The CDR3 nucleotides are TGCGCCAGCAGCTTGGACGGTCTAGCGGAGTACAATGAGCAGTTCTTC.

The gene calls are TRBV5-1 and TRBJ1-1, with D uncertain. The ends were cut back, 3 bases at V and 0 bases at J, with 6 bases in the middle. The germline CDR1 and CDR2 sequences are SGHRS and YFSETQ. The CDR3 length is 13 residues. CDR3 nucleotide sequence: TGCGCCAGCAGCTCAGGTGTGAACACTGAAGCTTTCTTT. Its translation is CASSSGVNTEAFF. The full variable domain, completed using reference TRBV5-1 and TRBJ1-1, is KAGVTQTPRYLIKTRGQQVTLSCSPISGHRSVSWYQQTPGQGLQFLFEYFSETQRNKGNFPGRFSGRQFSNSRSEMNVSTLELGDSALYLCASSSGVNTEAFFGQGTRLTVV.

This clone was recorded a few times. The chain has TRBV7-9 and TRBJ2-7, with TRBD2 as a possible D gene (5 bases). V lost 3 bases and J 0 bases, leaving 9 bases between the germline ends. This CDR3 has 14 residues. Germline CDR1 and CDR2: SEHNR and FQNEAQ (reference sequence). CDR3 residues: CASSFGSSSYEQYF. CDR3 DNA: TGTGCCAGCAGCTTTGGGAGCAGCTCCTACGAGCAGTACTTC.

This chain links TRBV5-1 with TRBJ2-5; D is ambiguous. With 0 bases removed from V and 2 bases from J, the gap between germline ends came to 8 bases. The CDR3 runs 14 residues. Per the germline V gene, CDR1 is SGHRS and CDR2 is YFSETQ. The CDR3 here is CASSLALWQETQYF. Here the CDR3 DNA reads TGCGCCAGCAGCTTGGCCCTATGGCAAGAGACCCAGTACTTC.

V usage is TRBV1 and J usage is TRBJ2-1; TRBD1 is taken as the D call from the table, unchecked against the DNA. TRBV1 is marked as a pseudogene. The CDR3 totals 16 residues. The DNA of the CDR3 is TGCACCAGCAGCCAAGGGGACATCTACCCTGACAATGAGCAGTTCTTC. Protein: CTSSQGDIYPDNEQFF.

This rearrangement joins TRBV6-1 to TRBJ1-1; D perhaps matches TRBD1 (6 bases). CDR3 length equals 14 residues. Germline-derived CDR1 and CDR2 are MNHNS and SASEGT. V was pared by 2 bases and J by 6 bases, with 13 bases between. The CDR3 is CASSEQGWRSEAFF. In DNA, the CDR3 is TGTGCCAGCAGTGAACAGGGGTGGCGCTCTGAAGCTTTCTTT.

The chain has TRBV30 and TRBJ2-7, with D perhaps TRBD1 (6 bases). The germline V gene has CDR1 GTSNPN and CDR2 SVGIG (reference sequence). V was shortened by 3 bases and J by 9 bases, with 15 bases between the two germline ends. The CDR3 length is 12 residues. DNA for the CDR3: TGTGCCTGGAGGGACAGCCGGAACGTGCAGTACTTC. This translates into CAWRDSRNVQYF.

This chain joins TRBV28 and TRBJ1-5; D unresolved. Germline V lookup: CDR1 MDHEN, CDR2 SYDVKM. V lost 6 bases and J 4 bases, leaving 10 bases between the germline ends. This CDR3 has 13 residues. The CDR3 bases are TGTGCCAGCAGGAGGGAGGAAAATCAGCCCCAGCATTTT. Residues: CASRREENQPQHF.